These 17 T cell receptor beta chains came from one sample sequenced in a study of human T cells and chemical hapten exposure. TCRdb reprocessed the 5' RACE reads with MiXCR, giving one entry per CDR3 protein. This sample carries about 81,000 distinct CDR3 sequences, 7% to 8% of them seen once, and the ten largest clones take 2% to 2.5%. Total RNA came from unfractionated whole blood. The receptors derive from a male donor in good health.

The chain is built from TRBV12-3 or TRBV12-4 and TRBJ2-1; 7 bases match TRBD2. CDR3 length: 12 amino acids. The V gene end was trimmed by 7 bases and the J gene end by 7 bases; junction bases not matched to a gene: 4. CDR3 residues: CASTLGGNEQFF. DNA of the CDR3: TGTGCCAGCACTTTGGGGGGGAATGAGCAGTTCTTC.

This clonotype was counted ten times or more. The chain couples TRBV5-1 to TRBJ2-6; 10 bases line up with TRBD1. This CDR3 comprises 17 residues. The J segment lost 0 bases and the V segment lost 3 bases, leaving 3 bases of the junction unmatched. In germline, CDR1 is SGHRS, CDR2 YFSETQ. As DNA, the CDR3 is TGCGCCAGCAGCTGGACAGGGGGTCCCTCTGGGGCCAACGTCCTGACTTTC. Translating gives CASSWTGGPSGANVLTF.

The chain joins TRBV27 to TRBJ1-5, with TRBD1 as a possible D gene (6 bases). The length of the CDR3 is 16 residues. CDR1 is MNHEY and CDR2 is SMNVEV in the germline V gene (reference sequence). Trimming left V 5 bases short and J 2 bases short, with 16 bases between. The CDR3 region has the DNA TGTGCCAGCAGTGGCCGGACAGCCTCTGGCAATCAGCCCCAGCATTTT. It codes for CASSGRTASGNQPQHF.

This clonotype was picked up many times. The rearrangement uses TRBV20-1 and TRBJ2-5, with D possibly being TRBD1 (5 bases). The CDR3 is 13 amino acids. CDR1 and CDR2 from the germline V gene are DFQATT and SNEGSKA (reference sequence). Trimming cost V 1 base and J 0 bases, with 6 bases left between them. CDR3 sequence: CSARAGYQETQYF. The CDR3 nucleotides are TGCAGTGCTAGAGCAGGGTACCAAGAGACCCAGTACTTC.

The V call is TRBV5-6, the J call TRBJ1-1; the match to TRBD1 covers 9 bases. The CDR3 is 16 residues long. Germline V gene sequence: CDR1 SGHDT, CDR2 YYEEEE. The V segment lost 2 bases and the J segment 3 bases; nucleotides outside the gene matches: 8. In DNA form, the CDR3 reads TGTGCCAGCAGCTTCGAACAGGGGGCTTTGGACACTGAAGCTTTCTTT. As protein: CASSFEQGALDTEAFF.

This clonotype appeared a few times. This rearrangement joins TRBV5-5 to TRBJ2-7, with a weak D call TRBD1 (6 bases). Per germline, CDR1 SGHKS and CDR2 YYEKEE (reference sequence). The CDR3 runs 17 residues. The V gene lost 3 bases and the J gene lost 2 bases, with 21 bases spanning the gap. CDR3: CASSWPLRPQGTYEQYF. As DNA, the CDR3 is TGTGCCAGCAGCTGGCCCTTACGACCACAGGGAACCTACGAGCAGTACTTC.

This clonotype showed up just a few times. The chain's CDR3 is CASSLSQMNTEAFF. The CDR3 nucleotides are TGTGCCAGCAGCTTAAGTCAAATGAACACTGAAGCTTTCTTT. The V gene is TRBV7-9, the J gene TRBJ1-1; D is ambiguous. The V end was cut by 2 bases, the J end by 0 bases, with 7 bases between. Germline V lookup: CDR1 SEHNR, CDR2 FQNEAQ (reference sequence). This CDR3 is 14 amino acids long.

This clonotype appeared a few times. This chain links TRBV12-3 or TRBV12-4 with TRBJ1-1; weak D call: TRBD1 (6 bases). The V end was cut by 3 bases, the J end by 1 base, with 15 bases between. CDR3 length equals 16 residues. CDR3 protein: CASSFPSGTKNTEAFF. CDR3 sequence (DNA): TGTGCCAGCAGTTTCCCCTCCGGGACAAAGAACACTGAAGCTTTCTTT.

This clonotype has just a few counts. This chain links TRBV6-6 with TRBJ1-1; unclear D gene. CDR3 length: 14 residues. The germline CDR1 and CDR2 sequences are MNHNY and SVGAGI (reference sequence). V lost 4 bases to trimming and J lost 4 bases, with 13 bases between them. The DNA for the CDR3 is TGTGCCAGCAGTTTCCCCGGGGAAGGCACTGAAGCTTTCTTT. Translation gives CASSFPGEGTEAFF.

This sequence joins TRBV7-2 and TRBJ2-7; D is possibly TRBD1 (5 bases). Germline V gene sequence: CDR1 SGHTA, CDR2 FQGNSA. With 2 bases removed from V and 2 bases from J, the gap between germline ends came to 10 bases. The CDR3 totals 14 residues. The CDR3 region is CASSLSQGTYEQYF. Here the CDR3 DNA reads TGTGCCAGCAGCTTAAGTCAGGGAACCTACGAGCAGTACTTC.

The chain has TRBV15 and TRBJ2-5; 7 nucleotides match TRBD2. Germline CDR1 is LNHNV and CDR2 is YYDKDF (reference sequence). V shed 5 bases, J shed 1 base, and the junction held 4 bases outside the gene matches. The CDR3 totals 14 residues. This CDR3 is CATSRGTTQETQYF. The CDR3 region has the DNA TGTGCCACCAGCCGAGGGACTACCCAAGAGACCCAGTACTTC.

This clonotype occurred many times. Here the CDR3 reads CASSLSGQGGNQPQHF. In DNA form, the CDR3 reads TGTGCCAGCAGTTTATCCGGCCAGGGTGGCAATCAGCCCCAGCATTTT. The V call is TRBV12-3 or TRBV12-4, the J call TRBJ1-5; TRBD1 is a possible D gene (5 bases). The V end lost 2 bases, the J end lost 2 bases, and 13 bases lay between the germline ends. This CDR3 is built from 16 residues.

This clonotype was seen a handful of times. The rearrangement links TRBV19 to TRBJ2-1, with 7 bases that match TRBD2. This CDR3 has 14 residues. The ends lost 7 bases at V and 8 bases at J; junction bases unmatched: 11. Germline V gives CDR1 LNHDA, CDR2 SQIVND (reference sequence). Here the CDR3 reads CASKARGSLDEQFF. CDR3 sequence (DNA): TGTGCCAGTAAGGCGCGGGGGAGCCTCGATGAGCAGTTCTTC.

This clonotype was seen repeatedly, ten times or more. J is TRBJ1-1 and V is TRBV20-1; 7 bases are a match to TRBD1. The CDR3 extends over 13 amino acids. V dropped 6 bases and J dropped 6; count of bases not matched to a gene: 10. Germline V lookup: CDR1 DFQATT, CDR2 SNEGSKA (reference sequence). CDR3 region: CSAEQGRTAEAFF. The DNA of the CDR3 is TGCAGTGCCGAACAGGGGAGGACCGCTGAAGCTTTCTTT.

This clonotype was found a few times. The V and J genes are TRBV12-3 or TRBV12-4 and TRBJ2-7; 8 bases are a match to TRBD1. The trim removed 4 bases at V and 6 bases at J, leaving 11 bases unmatched. The CDR3 spans 15 residues. The CDR3 is CASSSGTGPSAEQYF. In DNA form, the CDR3 reads TGTGCCAGCAGTTCCGGGACAGGACCGTCGGCCGAGCAGTACTTC.

The table lists this clonotype with many counts. The chain recombines TRBV5-6 with TRBJ2-5; tentative D call: TRBD1 (5 bases). V was trimmed by 5 bases and J by 1 base, leaving 15 bases between them. The CDR3 has 15 residues. The germline V gene encodes CDR1 SGHDT and CDR2 YYEEEE. CDR3 in amino acids: CASSFGQVPQETQYF. The CDR3 region has the DNA TGTGCCAGCAGTTTTGGACAAGTCCCCCAAGAGACCCAGTACTTC. Using reference TRBV5-6 and TRBJ2-5 for the parts outside the CDR3, the full variable domain is DAGVTQSPTHLIKTRGQQVTLRCSPKSGHDTVSWYQQALGQGPQFIFQYYEEEERQRGNFPDRFSGHQFPNYSSELNVNALLLGDSALYLCASSFGQVPQETQYFGPGTRLLVL.

This clonotype has more than one count but fewer than ten. J is TRBJ1-4 and V is TRBV29-1; D not resolved. CDR3 length equals 14 residues. V lost 6 bases, J lost 3 bases, and 14 bases lay in between. Germline assignment: CDR1 SQVTM and CDR2 ANQGSEA. The DNA of the CDR3 is TGCAGCGTGGGTCCGGACGGATCTAATGAAAAACTGTTTTTT. This translates into CSVGPDGSNEKLFF.